Following are 21 T cell receptor beta chains from one sample sequenced in a study of blood T cell repertoires in COVID-19. Profiled with immunoSEQ multiplex PCR; TCRdb holds only in-frame clones, not every one. The sample shows over 150,000 clones, approximately 88% of them seen only once. Sequencing was performed on peripheral blood. The source of these receptors is a woman older than 75 with active or convalescent COVID-19.

This clone occurred a few times. The rearrangement uses TRBV4-1 and TRBJ1-6; weak D call: TRBD1 (5 bases). Germline values: CDR1 MGHRA, CDR2 YSYEKL. With 1 base removed from V and 4 bases from J, the gap between germline ends came to 14 bases. The CDR3 runs 17 residues. CDR3 loop: CASSQVRQSIYNSPLHF. CDR3 bases: TGCGCCAGCAGCCAAGTGAGACAGTCAATTTATAATTCACCCCTCCACTTT.

This clone was found once. This sequence joins TRBV3-1 (or the pseudogene TRBV3-2) and TRBJ2-2, with 7 bases fitting TRBD1. The CDR3 totals 15 residues. Germline loops: CDR1 LGHDT, CDR2 YNNKEL (reference sequence). The V segment lost 7 bases and the J segment 0 bases; nucleotides outside the gene matches: 5. The chain's CDR3 is CASNRQGTNTGELFF. CDR3 sequence (DNA): TGTGCCAGCAACCGACAGGGAACGAACACCGGGGAGCTGTTTTTT.

The chain has TRBV5-1 and TRBJ2-5; D gene ambiguous. V lost 5 bases and J lost 3, with 11 bases in between. This CDR3 region has 13 residues. The germline V gene has CDR1 SGHRS and CDR2 YFSETQ. The CDR3 coding sequence is TGCGCCAGCAGGGGTGGAACAGAAGAGACCCAGTACTTC. Residues: CASRGGTEETQYF.

The V call is TRBV10-3, the J call TRBJ1-1; 7 nucleotides align to TRBD1. Germline V lookup: CDR1 ENHRY, CDR2 SYGVKD. The CDR3 consists of 13 residues. Trimming removed 11 bases from V and 5 bases from J; junction bases left unmatched: 11. In nucleotides, the CDR3 is TGTGCCCTTTCAGACAGGGATTCGACTGAAGCTTTCTTT. This gives the protein CALSDRDSTEAFF.

The chain joins TRBV7-2 to TRBJ1-3, with D maybe TRBD1 (5 bases). Germline V gives CDR1 SGHTA, CDR2 FQGNSA. With 3 bases removed from V and 0 bases from J, the gap between germline ends came to 9 bases. The CDR3 sequence is 15 residues long. CDR3 sequence: CASSLGLSSGNTIYF. In DNA form, the CDR3 reads TGTGCCAGCAGCTTGGGGCTCTCCTCTGGAAACACCATATATTTT.

The chain combines TRBV6-2 or TRBV6-3 with TRBJ2-1; 11 bases are a match to TRBD1. The junction had 6 bases not matched to a gene; V was cut back by 5 bases and J by 6 bases. The CDR3 runs to 15 residues. Germline loops: CDR1 MNHEY, CDR2 SVGEGT. CDR3 in DNA: TGTGCCAGCAGTCGAGGACAGGGGGCGTTCAATGAGCAGTTCTTC. It specifies CASSRGQGAFNEQFF.

J is TRBJ1-2 and V is TRBV7-6; 8 nucleotides line up with TRBD1. CDR3 length equals 15 residues. V was pared by 5 bases and J by 8 bases, with 13 bases of the junction left unmatched. Germline assignment: CDR1 SGHVS and CDR2 FNYEAQ. The CDR3 loop is CASSPGAGGIGGYTF. DNA for the CDR3: TGTGCCAGCAGCCCTGGGGCAGGGGGCATAGGGGGCTACACCTTC.

The V call is TRBV27, the J call TRBJ2-3; 11 bases are a match to TRBD2. The CDR3 sequence is 12 residues long. Germline assignment: CDR1 MNHEY and CDR2 SMNVEV (reference sequence). V dropped 4 bases and J dropped 14; count of bases not matched to a gene: 5. Here the CDR3 reads CASSSGTSGMYF. The DNA for the CDR3 is TGTGCCAGCAGTTCAGGGACTAGCGGAATGTATTTT.

The V call is TRBV10-3, the J call TRBJ1-1, with D possibly being TRBD1 (5 bases). The germline V gene encodes CDR1 ENHRY and CDR2 SYGVKD. This CDR3 comprises 14 residues. V lost 4 bases and J 4 bases, leaving 13 bases between the germline ends. CDR3 region: CAISGRGLGTEAFF. DNA for the CDR3: TGTGCCATCAGTGGGCGGGGGTTGGGCACTGAAGCTTTCTTT.

The rearrangement links TRBV27 to TRBJ2-1; tentatively, D is TRBD1 (6 bases). Trimming took off 5 bases at V and 10 bases at J, with 21 bases between the two ends. Germline V gene data show CDR1 as MNHEY and CDR2 as SMNVEV (reference sequence). CDR3 length equals 15 residues. CDR3 DNA: TGTGCCAGCAGTCTGCTGATGGGACAATTGGGAGAGCAGTTCTTC. Translation gives CASSLLMGQLGEQFF.

This chain uses TRBV23-1 with TRBJ1-5; 7 nucleotides match TRBD1. TRBV23-1 is assigned to the ORF class and has an uncertain function. V lost 4 bases to trimming and J lost 0 bases; unmatched junction nucleotides: 15. This CDR3 contains 19 residues. The DNA for the CDR3 is TGCGCCAGCAGTCCGGACAGGCGGTGGGGGTCATATAGCAATCAGCCCCAGCATTTT. This gives the protein CASSPDRRWGSYSNQPQHF.

CDR3 in amino acids: CASSYSGLAGTETQYF. The CDR3 bases are TGTGCCAGCAGTTACTCAGGACTAGCGGGTACAGAGACCCAGTACTTC. This chain uses TRBV6-5 with TRBJ2-5; TRBD2 agrees at 11 bases. The length of the CDR3 is 16 residues. Trimming removed 0 bases from V and 4 bases from J; junction bases left unmatched: 4. Germline V gives CDR1 MNHEY, CDR2 SVGAGI.

This rearrangement joins TRBV9 to TRBJ1-1; D remains unclear. The ends were cut back, 0 bases at V and 3 bases at J, with 9 bases in the middle. The CDR3 runs to 14 residues. Germline loops: CDR1 SGDLS, CDR2 YYNGEE. CDR3 residues: CASSVGQVDTEAFF. The CDR3 DNA is TGTGCCAGCAGCGTAGGGCAGGTGGACACTGAAGCTTTCTTT.

This chain links TRBV10-2 with TRBJ1-6; D is undetermined. The CDR3 has 13 residues. The V end lost 6 bases, the J end lost 7 bases, and 10 bases lay between the germline ends. Germline V lookup: CDR1 WSHSY, CDR2 SAAADI. CDR3 sequence: CASSAVSNSPLHF. The CDR3 region has the DNA TGCGCCAGCAGCGCAGTTTCGAATTCACCCCTCCACTTT.

The chain uses TRBV24-1 and TRBJ1-2; a possible D gene is TRBD1 (6 bases). The V gene lost 1 base and the J gene lost 8 bases, with 16 bases spanning the gap. Germline V gene sequence: CDR1 KGHDR, CDR2 SFDVKD. The CDR3 contains 15 residues. In nucleotides, the CDR3 is TGTGCCACCAGTGATTTCCTGGACGGGCAGGGGGGCTACACCTTC. Translation: CATSDFLDGQGGYTF.

In this sample, this clone turned up a few times. The chain couples TRBV5-8 to TRBJ1-5; 8 positions match TRBD1. V dropped 0 bases and J dropped 10; count of bases not matched to a gene: 9. The germline CDR1 and CDR2 sequences are SGHTS and YDEGEE. The CDR3 runs 15 residues. CDR3: CASSLGDRSFEPQHF. The CDR3 DNA reads TGTGCCAGCAGCTTGGGGGACAGGTCCTTCGAACCCCAGCATTTT.

The CDR3: CATIRSEAFF. Written as DNA, the CDR3 is TGTGCCACGATCCGGTCTGAAGCTTTCTTT. This chain links TRBV28 with TRBJ1-1, with D uncertain. Trimming left V 10 bases short and J 6 bases short, with 9 bases between. Germline CDR1 MDHEN, CDR2 SYDVKM. The length of the CDR3 is 10 residues.

This chain uses TRBV23-1 with TRBJ2-1, with TRBD2 matching 8 bases. TRBV23-1 is reported as an ORF; its role is uncertain. The CDR3 runs to 16 residues. Germline trimming cut 0 bases from V and 6 bases from J; bases unmatched to any gene: 7. Written as DNA, the CDR3 is TGCGCCAGCAGTCAATCTTGGCGGGGGGCCGTCAATGAGCAGTTCTTC. Its translation is CASSQSWRGAVNEQFF.

The chain employs TRBV5-1 and TRBJ1-1; TRBD1 agrees at 9 bases. The CDR3 is 13 residues long. Trimming removed 4 bases from V and 5 bases from J; junction bases left unmatched: 3. Germline V CDR1 and CDR2: SGHRS, YFSETQ. The CDR3 protein is CASSTDRGTEAFF. DNA of the CDR3: TGCGCCAGCAGCACGGACAGGGGAACTGAAGCTTTCTTT.

This clone was counted between two and nine times. The V and J genes are TRBV4-3 and TRBJ1-1; D might be TRBD1 (5 bases). The CDR3 is 15 amino acids. V gave up 5 bases and J gave up 7 bases, with 20 bases separating them. In germline, CDR1 is LGHNA, CDR2 YSLEER. The CDR3 bases are TGCGCCAGCAGCGCACAATGGGGGGAAAACGGTGAAGCTTTCTTT. Translating gives CASSAQWGENGEAFF.

The chain carries TRBV4-3 and TRBJ1-1; maybe TRBD1 (6 bases). The V gene's germline CDR1 is LGHNA and CDR2 YSLEER. The CDR3 loop spans 14 amino acids. V gave up 0 bases and J gave up 7 bases, with 12 bases separating them. The CDR3 spells CASSQEHREGEAFF. CDR3 nucleotides: TGCGCCAGCAGCCAAGAACACAGGGAGGGTGAAGCTTTCTTT.